These T cell receptor beta chains were read from a single sample in a study of cytomegalovirus exposure and HLA in healthy donors. TCRdb's copy holds only in-frame clones and misses some; the assay was immunoSEQ multiplex PCR. Seen here are 95,000 to 150,000 clones, 50% to 65% observed once, and the top ten hold more than 8%. The sample consisted of PBMCs. Every receptor here comes from a man aged 35 to 55 in good health and CMV-seropositive. Both conserved end residues are part of each CDR3. The D gene is left open where the match is weak. Some rows have no size entry. The others give once, few or many, or a class for an expanded clone.

cdr3_length,v_call,j_call,d_call,clone_size,cdr3_aa,cdr3_nt
14,TRBV7-2,TRBJ2-7,TRBD2,.,CASSRGLVYYEQYF,TGTGCCAGCAGCCGGGGACTAGTATATTACGAGCAGTACTTC
14,TRBV29-1,TRBJ2-5,TRBD2,.,CSVSSGSVGETQYF,TGCAGCGTCAGTAGCGGGAGTGTCGGGGAGACCCAGTACTTC
14,TRBV19,TRBJ1-5,.,.,CASNRPNSNQPQHF,TGTGCCAGTAACAGGCCGAATAGCAATCAGCCCCAGCATTTT
13,TRBV19,TRBJ2-7,.,.,CASNLQGRGEQYF,TGTGCCAGTAACCTACAGGGAAGGGGCGAGCAGTACTTC
14,TRBV18,TRBJ2-3,TRBD1,.,CASSRGTGPDTQYF,TGTGCCAGCTCACGGGGGACAGGGCCAGATACGCAGTATTTT
16,TRBV7-9,TRBJ2-5,.,.,CASSWGRGIVKETQYF,TGTGCCAGCAGCTGGGGGCGGGGGATAGTCAAAGAGACCCAGTACTTC
15,TRBV5-1,TRBJ2-5,TRBD1,.,CASSGITGGGETQYF,TGCGCCAGCAGCGGAATTACAGGGGGCGGGGAGACCCAGTACTTC
16,TRBV14,TRBJ2-1,.,.,CASSLPGTGWYNEQFF,TGTGCCAGCAGCCTCCCCGGTACAGGGTGGTACAATGAGCAGTTCTTC
15,TRBV11-2,TRBJ2-7,TRBD1,.,CASSWPGTDSYEQYF,TGTGCCAGCAGCTGGCCCGGGACAGATTCCTACGAGCAGTACTTC
12,TRBV19,TRBJ1-1,.,.,CASSVGRTEAFF,TGTGCCAGTAGTGTCGGGAGGACTGAAGCTTTCTTT
17,TRBV7-2,TRBJ2-3,TRBD2,.,CASSHPSGGISTDTQYF,TGTGCCAGCAGCCACCCTAGCGGGGGTATTAGCACAGATACGCAGTATTTT
14,TRBV6-5,TRBJ2-7,.,.,CASSYLRQDYEQYF,TGTGCCAGCAGTTACCTACGACAGGACTACGAGCAGTACTTC
16,TRBV5-6,TRBJ1-6,.,.,CASSLVGHPSGSPLHF,TGTGCCAGCAGCTTGGTTGGACACCCATCGGGTTCACCCCTCCACTTT
15,TRBV7-9,TRBJ2-2,TRBD2,.,CASSLGSGHPGELFF,TGTGCCAGCAGCTTGGGTAGCGGGCATCCCGGGGAGCTGTTTTTT
14,TRBV5-1,TRBJ1-1,.,.,CASSLSSSGTEAFF,TGCGCCAGCAGCTTGAGTAGTAGTGGCACTGAAGCTTTCTTT
12,TRBV30,TRBJ2-7,.,.,CAWRTGGGEQYF,TGTGCCTGGAGGACCGGAGGAGGTGAGCAGTACTTC
13,TRBV27,TRBJ2-7,TRBD1,.,CASRRTGSYEQYF,TGTGCCAGCAGAAGGACAGGGTCCTACGAGCAGTACTTC
15,TRBV9,TRBJ2-2,TRBD2,.,CASSVGSGGTGELFF,TGTGCCAGCAGCGTAGGTAGCGGGGGCACCGGGGAGCTGTTTTTT
14,TRBV2,TRBJ2-5,.,.,CASSEQGLGETQYF,TGTGCCAGCAGTGAACAGGGACTGGGGGAGACCCAGTACTTC
13,TRBV19,TRBJ2-5,.,few,CASSPLARETQYF,TGTGCCAGTAGTCCACTAGCTAGGGAGACCCAGTACTTC
14,TRBV19,TRBJ1-1,.,.,CASSKGGLSTEAFF,TGTGCCAGTAGTAAGGGGGGGCTGAGCACTGAAGCTTTCTTT
14,TRBV5-1,TRBJ1-1,.,few,CASSLGGGNTEAFF,TGCGCCAGCAGCTTGGGGGGGGGAAACACTGAAGCTTTCTTT
17,TRBV27,TRBJ1-6,TRBD1,few,CASSLSPPGQTNSPLHF,TGTGCCAGCAGTTTATCCCCTCCGGGACAGACTAATTCACCCCTCCACTTT
15,TRBV7-2,TRBJ2-5,.,.,CASSFGRVSQETQYF,TGTGCCAGCAGCTTTGGCAGGGTATCCCAAGAGACCCAGTACTTC
15,TRBV6-1,TRBJ1-1,.,many,CASSSSNPGNTEAFF,TGTGCCAGCAGTTCAAGTAATCCGGGAAACACTGAAGCTTTCTTT
14,TRBV5-4,TRBJ2-3,.,.,CASTPTRGTDTQYF,TGTGCCAGCACCCCCACGAGGGGCACAGATACGCAGTATTTT
14,TRBV10-3,TRBJ1-5,TRBD1,.,CAISGDRDYQPQHF,TGTGCCATCAGTGGCGACAGGGATTATCAGCCCCAGCATTTT
15,TRBV6-5,TRBJ1-5,.,few,CASSLTAGGNQPQHF,TGTGCCAGCAGTCTAACCGCGGGGGGTAATCAGCCCCAGCATTTT
15,TRBV7-3,TRBJ2-1,TRBD1,.,CASSLKGQGLNEQFF,TGTGCCAGCAGCTTAAAGGGACAGGGTCTCAATGAGCAGTTCTTC
16,TRBV10-3,TRBJ2-3,.,.,CAISESSDSRTDTQYF,TGTGCCATCAGTGAGTCGTCGGACAGCCGCACAGATACGCAGTATTTT
13,TRBV5-1,TRBJ1-6,.,once,CASSLTANSPLHF,TGCGCCAGCAGCTTGACAGCAAATTCACCCCTCCACTTT
17,TRBV7-3,TRBJ1-1,.,.,CASSSHPTAGVNTEAFF,TGTGCCAGCAGCTCCCACCCCACCGCAGGGGTGAACACTGAAGCTTTCTTT
15,TRBV5-6,TRBJ2-7,.,.,CASSFRRGGNYEQYF,TGTGCCAGCAGCTTTAGGAGGGGGGGAAACTACGAGCAGTACTTC
14,TRBV9,TRBJ2-3,TRBD1,few,CASSEGQGRDTQYF,TGTGCCAGCAGCGAAGGACAGGGGCGAGATACGCAGTATTTT
15,TRBV5-4,TRBJ2-3,.,few,CASSSQSGSTDTQYF,TGTGCCAGCAGCTCACAGAGCGGGAGCACAGATACGCAGTATTTT
16,TRBV2,TRBJ2-5,.,.,CASSPADGNPQETQYF,TGTGCCAGCAGTCCGGCAGACGGGAACCCCCAAGAGACCCAGTACTTC
14,TRBV12-5,TRBJ2-7,.,.,CASAPGGKVSEQYF,TGTGCTAGTGCCCCCGGCGGGAAGGTAAGCGAGCAGTACTTC
14,TRBV6-1,TRBJ1-3,TRBD1,few,CASSITGAGNTIYF,TGTGCCAGCAGTATTACAGGGGCTGGAAACACCATATATTTT
18,TRBV27,TRBJ2-2,TRBD1,.,CASSLFAVRTGNTGELFF,TGTGCCAGCAGTTTGTTTGCGGTGAGGACAGGGAACACCGGGGAGCTGTTTTTT
14,TRBV30,TRBJ2-3,.,.,CAWSVGQGTDTQYF,TGTGCCTGGAGTGTAGGTCAGGGTACGGATACGCAGTATTTT
16,TRBV7-6,TRBJ2-7,TRBD1,.,CASSLGGATGGSEQYF,TGTGCCAGCAGCTTAGGGGGCGCGACAGGGGGCTCCGAGCAGTACTTC
14,TRBV7-9,TRBJ1-1,.,.,CASSRVGMNTEAFF,TGTGCCAGCAGCAGGGTCGGGATGAACACTGAAGCTTTCTTT
13,TRBV6-5,TRBJ1-5,.,.,CASSTHRDQPQHF,TGTGCCAGCAGTACCCACAGGGACCAGCCCCAGCATTTT
16,TRBV28,TRBJ1-5,TRBD1,.,CASTNLQGASNQPQHF,TGTGCCAGCACCAATCTTCAGGGGGCTAGCAATCAGCCCCAGCATTTT
13,TRBV10-3,TRBJ1-4,.,few,CAISELLNEKLFF,TGTGCCATCAGTGAGCTCCTTAATGAAAAACTGTTTTTT
14,TRBV29-1,TRBJ1-1,TRBD1,.,CSVDGTGGGTEAFF,TGCAGCGTCGACGGGACAGGGGGAGGTACTGAAGCTTTCTTT
16,TRBV7-9,TRBJ2-5,TRBD1,.,CASGDRNLGGQETQYF,TGTGCCAGCGGGGACAGGAATCTAGGGGGGCAAGAGACCCAGTACTTC
17,TRBV5-1,TRBJ2-7,.,few,CASSPTLEGHHSYEQYF,TGCGCCAGCAGCCCAACCCTTGAGGGACACCACTCCTACGAGCAGTACTTC
13,TRBV30,TRBJ1-5,.,.,CAWSGSVNQPQHF,TGTGCCTGGAGTGGCTCGGTCAATCAGCCCCAGCATTTT
15,TRBV5-1,TRBJ2-3,.,few,CASSLTGGRTDTQYF,TGCGCCAGCAGCTTGACTGGGGGGAGGACAGATACGCAGTATTTT
16,TRBV9,TRBJ2-3,TRBD1,.,CASSTTQGERTDTQYF,TGTGCCAGCAGCACAACCCAGGGGGAGAGGACAGATACGCAGTATTTT
13,TRBV5-8,TRBJ1-5,.,.,CASSLVGDQPQHF,TGTGCCAGCAGCTTGGTAGGGGATCAGCCCCAGCATTTT
14,TRBV6-1,TRBJ2-4,TRBD1,.,CASSGQGALNIQYF,TGTGCCAGCAGTGGACAGGGGGCGCTGAACATTCAGTACTTC
13,TRBV25-1,TRBJ2-7,TRBD1,.,CASRPTGIYEQYF,TGTGCCAGCAGGCCGACAGGGATCTACGAGCAGTACTTC
17,TRBV27,TRBJ2-5,TRBD2,few,CASSSNPGLAKQETQYF,TGTGCCAGCAGTTCGAATCCGGGACTAGCGAAGCAAGAGACCCAGTACTTC